This passage covers 3 T cell receptor beta chains from one sample sequenced in a study of Graves' ophthalmopathy and Graves' hyperthyroidism. The study amplified TCR beta CDR3 regions using RNA transcripts. Second-round multiplex PCR came after first-round RT-PCR with HTBI primers. MiXCR was run by TCRdb on the multiplex PCR reads, yielding one entry per CDR3 protein. The repertoire holds roughly 480,000 distinct CDR3 sequences, with over 13% as singletons. Specimen: blood. These TCRs come from a woman aged 25 to 39 with Graves' ophthalmopathy.

In this sample, this clonotype turned up many times. V and J are TRBV20-1 and TRBJ1-6; D call uncertain. V shed 2 bases and J shed 9 bases, with 14 bases lying between them. Germline-derived CDR1 and CDR2 are DFQATT and SNEGSKA (reference sequence). This CDR3 has 14 residues. The CDR3 loop is CSARFGPAGSPLHF. CDR3 bases: TGCAGTGCTAGATTTGGTCCCGCGGGTTCACCCCTCCACTTT.

This clonotype was counted at least ten times. The CDR3 coding sequence is TGTGCCAGCAGTTCGTTAGCGGGGGGCCCGAACACCGGGGAGCTGTTTTTT. Its protein product is CASSSLAGGPNTGELFF. The chain joins TRBV6-5 to TRBJ2-2; TRBD2 aligns across 10 bases. The CDR3 totals 17 residues. Looked up from germline, CDR1 is MNHEY and CDR2 is SVGAGI. The ends lost 4 bases at V and 0 bases at J; junction bases unmatched: 5.

This clonotype was seen only a few times. This sequence joins TRBV5-4 and TRBJ1-1; no clear D gene. CDR3 size: 13 residues. The germline V gene encodes CDR1 SGHNT and CDR2 YYREEE (reference sequence). The ends were cut back, 1 base at V and 5 bases at J, with 9 bases in the middle. This CDR3 is CASSLRGKTEAFF. The DNA of the CDR3 is TGTGCCAGCAGCTTGCGAGGGAAGACTGAAGCTTTCTTT.